A selection of T cell receptor beta chains follows, all from one sample in a study of shared clonotypes between healthy human individuals. Repertoires were generated with immunoSEQ multiplex PCR, while TCRdb's copy carries only in-frame clones and drops some. The sample contains some 1.5 million clones, roughly 96% of which appear only once. The sample was naive CD4+ T cells sorted from blood. These receptors originate from a man aged 25-45 years in good health. The CDR3 runs from the conserved cysteine through the conserved F or W. Each record gives: V gene, clone size, CDR3 length, J gene, D gene, CDR3 DNA, CDR3 protein. D genes are given only for firm matches. Only some rows state a clone size, as once, few, many or a class for expanded clones.

V: TRBV6-1
size: .
length: 12
J: TRBJ2-1
D: .
DNA: TGTGCCAGCAGTGAGAGCTACAATGAGCAGTTCTTC
CDR3: CASSESYNEQFF

V: TRBV7-8
size: .
length: 14
J: TRBJ2-7
D: .
DNA: TGTGCCAGCAGCCGCACCGATACCACTTACGAGCAGTACTTC
CDR3: CASSRTDTTYEQYF

V: TRBV7-2
size: .
length: 13
J: TRBJ2-7
D: .
DNA: TGTGCCACCGCCCGCGGAACCTCCTACGAGCAGTACTTC
CDR3: CATARGTSYEQYF

V: TRBV20-1
size: .
length: 10
J: TRBJ2-5
D: .
DNA: TGCAGTGCTAAAAAAGAGACCCAGTACTTC
CDR3: CSAKKETQYF

V: TRBV27
size: .
length: 16
J: TRBJ2-7
D: TRBD2
DNA: TGTGCCAGCAGTTTCGAGAGCGGGAGGGTAGGTTACGAGCAGTACTTC
CDR3: CASSFESGRVGYEQYF

V: TRBV11-2
size: .
length: 15
J: TRBJ2-4
D: TRBD1
DNA: TGTGCCAGCAGCTCCCACAGGGGTCGCGAAAACATTCAGTACTTC
CDR3: CASSSHRGRENIQYF

V: TRBV18
size: .
length: 16
J: TRBJ2-3
D: .
DNA: TGTGCCAGCTCCCAATACTCTGACACCGGAACAGATACGCAGTATTTT
CDR3: CASSQYSDTGTDTQYF

V: TRBV28
size: .
length: 17
J: TRBJ1-1
D: .
DNA: TGTGCCAGCAGTTTAATTACAGGGAGGGGAACGAACACTGAAGCTTTCTTT
CDR3: CASSLITGRGTNTEAFF

V: TRBV5-4
size: .
length: 14
J: TRBJ1-2
D: .
DNA: TGTGCCAGCAGCTTAGAGAGGGCCAACTATGGCTACACCTTC
CDR3: CASSLERANYGYTF

V: TRBV18
size: .
length: 15
J: TRBJ2-3
D: .
DNA: TGTGCCAGCTCAAGAGGACAGTTTAGCACAGATACGCAGTATTTT
CDR3: CASSRGQFSTDTQYF

V: TRBV6-5
size: .
length: 14
J: TRBJ1-1
D: TRBD1
DNA: TGTGCCAGCACCGGGGACAGGGCCGTCACTGAAGCTTTCTTT
CDR3: CASTGDRAVTEAFF

V: TRBV4-1
size: once
length: 15
J: TRBJ1-5
D: .
DNA: TGCGCCAGCAGCCAAGACAGAGTGAGCAATCAGCCCCAGCATTTT
CDR3: CASSQDRVSNQPQHF

V: TRBV2
size: .
length: 15
J: TRBJ2-3
D: TRBD2
DNA: TGTGCCAGCAGGATGACTAGCGGGACGACAGATACGCAGTATTTT
CDR3: CASRMTSGTTDTQYF

V: TRBV30
size: .
length: 14
J: TRBJ2-3
D: .
DNA: TGTGCCTGGAGTGTACGGAAGGGCACAGATACGCAGTATTTT
CDR3: CAWSVRKGTDTQYF

V: TRBV7-2
size: .
length: 15
J: TRBJ2-7
D: TRBD1
DNA: TGTGCCAGCAGCACCCCGGGACAGTTCCCCTACGAGCAGTACTTC
CDR3: CASSTPGQFPYEQYF

V: TRBV5-1
size: .
length: 22
J: TRBJ2-7
D: .
DNA: TGCGCCAGCAGCTTGCGCACGTTACAGGGAACCGGGCCCCCTAGCGGTCACTACGAGCAGTACTTC
CDR3: CASSLRTLQGTGPPSGHYEQYF

V: TRBV7-3
size: .
length: 16
J: TRBJ2-3
D: .
DNA: TGTGCCAGCAGCTTGGGGTCGAGCCCTAGCACAGATACGCAGTATTTT
CDR3: CASSLGSSPSTDTQYF